A selection of T cell receptor delta chains follows, all from one sample in a study of Vδ1+ human thymocytes. TCRdb reanalysed the multiplex PCR reads via CATT. The sample lists roughly 25,000 delta-chain clones; 7.4% were seen once. The sequenced sample was Vdelta1+ gamma-delta thymocytes from the thymus. Receptor source: a girl in the first two years of life who had congenital heart surgery. The CDR3 runs from the conserved cysteine through the conserved F or W. A D gene is named only where the DNA matches it firmly. Only part of the rows carry a size: once, few, many, or a class if the clone is expanded.

few,TRDJ1,TRDV1,TRDD3,TGTGCTCTTGGGGACTCCTCTGCCCAACTGGGGGATACGCGGACCGATAAACTCATCTTT,CALGDSSAQLGDTRTDKLIF
few,TRDJ1,TRDV1,TRDD3,TGTGCTCTTGGGGACTTAAGTGGGGGACCATACACCGATAAACTCATCTTT,CALGDLSGGPYTDKLIF
few,TRDJ1,TRDV1,-,TGTGCTCTTGGGGCCCTCCCTTTGCCCACCGATAAACTCATCTTT,CALGALPLPTDKLIF
medium-sized,TRDJ1,TRAV29/DV5,TRDD3,TGTGCAGCCCCCCGGGTGGGGGACGATAAACTCATCTTT,CAAPRVGDDKLIF
few,TRDJ1,TRDV1,TRDD3,TGTGCTCTTGGGGAAACGAAGCCTTCTCGAGGGCTAGGTACTGGGGGACTAGACTCCGTGTACACCGATAAACTCATCTTT,CALGETKPSRGLGTGGLDSVYTDKLIF
-,TRDJ1,TRDV1,-,TGTGCTCTTGGGGAACTCTGGCGTTCCAGGTACACCGATAAACTCATCTTT,CALGELWRSRYTDKLIF
few,TRDJ1,TRDV1,TRDD3,TGTGCTCTTGGGGAACTTTTTACCCTAACCTGGGGGAAAGGAAGGAATACCGATAAACTCATCTTT,CALGELFTLTWGKGRNTDKLIF
-,TRDJ1,TRDV1,TRDD3,TGTGCTCTTGGGGAACAGCGTCCAATCGCTGGGGGGTTTTACACCGATAAACTCATCTTT,CALGEQRPIAGGFYTDKLIF
-,TRDJ1,TRDV1,TRDD3,TGTGCTCTTGGGGAAGTCCCGCACTGGGGGATAGGTACCGATAAACTCATCTTT,CALGEVPHWGIGTDKLIF
few,TRDJ1,TRDV1,-,TGTGCTCTTGGGGAACTCCCCACCGGAGGGATTCGACAGTCCGATAAACTCATCTTT,CALGELPTGGIRQSDKLIF
medium-sized,TRDJ3,TRDV2,TRDD3,TGTGCCTGTGACACAACTGGGGGATCCTGGGACACCCGACAGATGTTTTTC,CACDTTGGSWDTRQMFF
-,TRDJ1,TRDV1,TRDD3,TGTGCGTTTCCTACCCGTGGACTGGGGGATACGGGGGCGAACACCGATAAACTCATCTTT,CAFPTRGLGDTGANTDKLIF
-,TRDJ1,TRDV1,TRDD3,TGTGCTCTTGGGGCACTTGGGGGATACGACCCAGGCACCGATAAACTCATCTTT,CALGALGGYDPGTDKLIF
few,TRDJ1,TRDV1,TRDD3,TGTGCTCTTGGGCCTCATAAAACCCGGGCTGGGGGATACGCTACCGATAAACTCATCTTT,CALGPHKTRAGGYATDKLIF
-,TRDJ1,TRDV1,-,TGTGCTCTTGGGGAACGTCTATGGGAGCTGGGGGTCCCTGCCCGGGGAAAGTTTCCTAAACCCATCTTT,CALGERLWELGVPARGKFPKPIF
-,TRDJ1,TRDV1,-,TGCGCTCTTGGGGAGGCCTTCCTACGTTTGGGGGATAGACTCATCTTT,CALGEAFLRLGDRLIF
few,TRDJ1,TRDV1,TRDD3,TGTGCTCTTGGGGAATGCCCTCCTACGCTTACTGGGGGATACGCGACCCCGTACACCGATAAACTCATCTTT,CALGECPPTLTGGYATPYTDKLIF
-,TRDJ1,TRDV1,-,TGTGCTCTTGGGGAACCTCTGTTTATGGATTCCGATAAACTCATCTTT,CALGEPLFMDSDKLIF
few,TRDJ1,TRDV1,TRDD3,TGTGCTCTTGGGGCCTACGGCTGGGGGTACACCGATAAACTCATCTTT,CALGAYGWGYTDKLIF
-,TRDJ1,TRDV1,TRDD3,TGTGCTCTTGGGGAATCGGACTCCTACCCCTCACTGGGGGTTATGTACACCGATAAACTAATCTTT,CALGESDSYPSLGVMYTDKLIF
few,TRDJ1,TRDV1,TRDD2,TGTGCTCTTGGGGAACTGTACGCTCTTCCTACGCATTTTTGGGGGGACACCGATAAACTCATCTTT,CALGELYALPTHFWGDTDKLIF
-,TRDJ1,TRDV1,TRDD3,TGTGCTCTTGGGGAACAGACCTTCGTACCCGTAATTGGGGGATACGCCAAGACCGATAAACTCATCTTT,CALGEQTFVPVIGGYAKTDKLIF
few,TRDJ1,TRDV1,-,TGTGCTCTTGGGGAACTAGTTTTCAGGACCGATAAACTCATCTTT,CALGELVFRTDKLIF
-,TRDJ1,TRDV1,TRDD3,TGTGCTCTTGGGGAATCGGGAGACTACTGGGGGATAATCGCCGATAAACTCATCTTT,CALGESGDYWGIIADKLIF
few,TRDJ3,TRDV1,TRDD3,TGTGCTCTTGGGGAACTGAGATCTACACTGGGGGATTTCTCCTGGGACACCCGACAGATGTTTTTC,CALGELRSTLGDFSWDTRQMFF
few,TRDJ1,TRDV1,-,TGTGCTCTTGGGGTAATTCCCCGGACCTACTCTACTGGGAGAACCGATAAACTCATCTTT,CALGVIPRTYSTGRTDKLIF
few,TRDJ1,TRDV1,TRDD3,TGTGCTCTTGGAGAGGTACTGTACTGGGGGATACGCGTCACCGATAAACTCATCTTT,CALGEVLYWGIRVTDKLIF
-,TRDJ1,TRDV1,TRDD3,TGTGCTCTTGGGGAGCCTCCTACTTCCTACGGGGGATACGGGTCTCCGTACACCGATAAACTCATCTTT,CALGEPPTSYGGYGSPYTDKLIF
-,TRDJ1,TRDV1,-,TGTGCTCTTGGGGAACTAGTATCCCGGAGGGTTTACACCGATAAACTCATCTTT,CALGELVSRRVYTDKLIF
few,TRDJ1,TRDV1,TRDD2,TGTGCTCTTGGACACGGACTTCCTACCTTATTAGGGCCCCTCCGCACCGATAAACTCATCTTT,CALGHGLPTLLGPLRTDKLIF
few,TRDJ1,TRDV1,TRDD3,TGTGCTCTTGGGAATTTTCCCTACCGAACTGGGGGCTCCACGCCCGACTACACCGATAAACTCATCTTT,CALGNFPYRTGGSTPDYTDKLIF
-,TRDJ1,TRDV1,-,TGTGCTCTTGGGGAACAGTATATGGGATCCGTACCTAAAGGCGATAAACTCATCTTT,CALGEQYMGSVPKGDKLIF
-,TRDJ1,TRDV1,TRDD3,TGTGCTCTTGGGGGACCATCGCCGGACTTCCTAAAGCTGGGGGATACACTCGGAGACACCGATAAACTCATCTTT,CALGGPSPDFLKLGDTLGDTDKLIF
-,TRDJ1,TRDV1,TRDD3,TGTGCTCTTGGGGGTACAATGATCTGGGGGATATGGTTCACCGATAAACTCATCTTT,CALGGTMIWGIWFTDKLIF
-,TRDJ1,TRDV1,-,TGTGCTCTTGGGGATCCCGCGGTCCTTGGGTACACCGATAAACTCATCTTT,CALGDPAVLGYTDKLIF
few,TRDJ1,TRDV1,TRDD3,TGTGCTCTTGGGGAACTAGTGGCAGCGGGTACAGCGGGATACGCCGGCAAACTCATCTTT,CALGELVAAGTAGYAGKLIF
-,TRDJ1,TRDV1,-,TGTGCTCTTGGGGAACTAGGGCCTCCTTGGGCTCGGATCACCGATAAACTCATCTTT,CALGELGPPWARITDKLIF
few,TRDJ1,TRDV3,-,TGTGCCTTTTTCTACCCTAATACACCCTTCGACACCGATAAACTCATCTTT,CAFFYPNTPFDTDKLIF
few,TRDJ1,TRDV1,TRDD3,TGTGCTCTTGGGGTATCACCGAACGGGGGATACGTGCGCACCGATAAACTCATCTTT,CALGVSPNGGYVRTDKLIF
-,TRDJ1,TRDV1,TRDD3,TGTGCTCTTGGGAACGACTCTCCTCCTGGGGGTGGGGGATACGGGTACACCGATAAACTCATCTTT,CALGNDSPPGGGGYGYTDKLIF
few,TRDJ1,TRDV3,-,TGTGCCTTTATCGGGGACCCCGGAATCATCTTT,CAFIGDPGIIF
-,TRDJ1,TRDV1,-,TGTGCTCTTGGGGAACGGGTCCTACGAACCGATAAACTCATCTTT,CALGERVLRTDKLIF
-,TRDJ1,TRDV2,-,TGTGCCTGTGACAGCCCGGGACCCGTGGATAAACTCATCTTT,CACDSPGPVDKLIF
few,TRDJ1,TRDV1,TRDD3,TGTGCTCTTGGGGACCTACCTTCCTACGACTACTGGGGGATACAAGGCCCCGATAAACTCATCTTT,CALGDLPSYDYWGIQGPDKLIF
few,TRDJ1,TRDV1,-,TGTGCTCTTACCTTTCCTAACACCGATAAACTCATCTTT,CALTFPNTDKLIF